This T cell receptor beta chain is drawn from a study of monozygotic twins with inflammatory bowel disease. CDR1 and CDR2 (germline): SGHVS, FNYEAQ. The CDR3 loop spans 15 amino acids. Each CDR3 protein gets one entry in TCRdb, which reprocessed the 5' RACE reads and gives no DNA. The data include more than 300,000 distinct CDR3 sequences; the top ten clones carry 2.5% to 3%. The clonotype was recovered from a human donor with ulcerative colitis or Crohn's disease, or a healthy co-twin of an affected twin (not recorded which). The sample comprised blood. The chain links TRBV7-6 to TRBJ2-3. The CDR3 here is CASRESFTSTDTQYF.